This passage covers 21 T cell receptor beta chains from one sample sequenced in a study of patients and donors after allogeneic stem cell transplantation. TCRdb reprocessed the RT-PCR reads with MiXCR, giving one entry per CDR3 protein. There are some 90,000 distinct CDR3 sequences in the sample; around 49% occur only once, and 61% lies in the top ten. The sequenced sample was blood, either unsorted or a sorted T cell fraction (not recorded which). The source is a human donor who was either an allogeneic HSCT recipient or a stem cell or donor lymphocyte infusion donor (not recorded which). It is not recorded whose cells these are; they may come from a transplant donor.

The chain uses TRBV15 and TRBJ2-5; 7 positions match TRBD1. Trimming cost V 1 base and J 4 bases; bases outside gene matches: 3. Germline CDR1 is LNHNV and CDR2 is YYDKDF (reference sequence). The CDR3 loop spans 14 amino acids. The CDR3 sequence: CATSRGTGGETQYF. The CDR3 DNA reads as TGTGCCACCAGCAGAGGGACAGGTGGAGAGACCCAGTACTTC.

This sequence joins TRBV20-1 and TRBJ2-7; 11 nucleotides align to TRBD1. The V segment lost 3 bases and the J segment 7 bases; nucleotides outside the gene matches: 5. The germline gives CDR1 DFQATT, CDR2 SNEGSKA (reference sequence). The length of the CDR3 is 13 residues. The DNA for the CDR3 is TGCAGTGCTAGTGGACAGGGGGCGCGGGAGCAGTACTTC. Encoded protein: CSASGQGAREQYF.

This clonotype was recorded at least ten times. The V gene is TRBV4-2, the J gene TRBJ1-1; 9 nucleotides agree with TRBD1. With 1 base clipped from V and 5 bases from J, the junction kept 5 bases outside the gene matches. CDR3 size: 15 residues. The germline V gene has CDR1 LGHNA and CDR2 YNFKEQ. The CDR3 loop is CASSQAGQGRTEAFF. In nucleotides, the CDR3 is TGTGCCAGCAGCCAAGCGGGACAGGGAAGGACTGAAGCTTTCTTT.

This clonotype appeared a few times. The chain is built from TRBV5-4 and TRBJ1-2; D may be TRBD1 (6 bases). Germline-derived CDR1 and CDR2 are SGHNT and YYREEE (reference sequence). V shed 6 bases and J shed 0 bases, with 6 bases lying between them. This CDR3 region has 12 residues. Here the CDR3 reads CASTGANYGYTF. CDR3 coding DNA: TGTGCCAGCACAGGGGCTAACTATGGCTACACCTTC.

This clonotype appeared a single time. The CDR3 region has the DNA TGTGCCAGCAGCTTGGGACTAGCAACTGGGGAGCTGTTTTTT. This gives the protein CASSLGLATGELFF. This rearrangement joins TRBV11-2 to TRBJ2-2, with 9 bases lining up with TRBD2. The ends lost 3 bases at V and 8 bases at J; junction bases unmatched: 4. Germline V CDR1 and CDR2: SGHAT, FQNNGV. This CDR3 contains 14 residues.

The J gene is TRBJ1-1, the V gene TRBV4-3; tentatively, D is TRBD1 (5 bases). The CDR3 is 15 amino acids. V was trimmed by 4 bases and J by 2 bases, leaving 14 bases between them. CDR1 LGHNA and CDR2 YSLEER come from the germline V gene. CDR3 DNA: TGCGCCAGCAGCCCCCGGCCTCAGGGAAACACTGAAGCTTTCTTT. Protein product: CASSPRPQGNTEAFF.

This clonotype has more than one count but fewer than ten. The V call is TRBV20-1, the J call TRBJ1-2, with D hard to call. The CDR3 has 11 residues. Germline assignment: CDR1 DFQATT and CDR2 SNEGSKA (reference sequence). Between the trimmed V and J ends, which lost 8 bases and 1 base, there was a span of 8 bases. This CDR3 reads CSPAGNYGYTF. The CDR3 nucleotides are TGCAGTCCGGCGGGTAACTATGGCTACACCTTC.

The V and J genes are TRBV29-1 and TRBJ1-1; 8 bases fit TRBD1. The CDR3 covers 15 residues. V lost 7 bases, J lost 4 bases, and 14 bases stayed unmatched. Germline V lookup: CDR1 SQVTM, CDR2 ANQGSEA. The DNA for the CDR3 is TGCAGCGCGAGCCGGCAGGGGGCTTTGAGCACTGAAGCTTTCTTT. Translation: CSASRQGALSTEAFF.

This clonotype has just a few counts. The CDR3 DNA follows: TGTGCCAGCATACCGGGACCCTTGAACACTGAAGCTTTCTTT. It specifies CASIPGPLNTEAFF. The rearrangement uses TRBV28 and TRBJ1-1; maybe TRBD1 (5 bases). Germline lookup yields CDR1 MDHEN and CDR2 SYDVKM. The germline V and J ends were trimmed by 7 bases and 0 bases, with 12 bases remaining between them. The length of the CDR3 is 14 residues.

The chain employs TRBV6-6 and TRBJ1-2, with D possibly TRBD1 on 6 matching bases. V was shortened by 5 bases and J by 4 bases, with 17 bases between the two germline ends. This CDR3 spans 15 amino acids. The germline V gene has CDR1 MNHNY and CDR2 SVGAGI (reference sequence). CDR3 sequence (DNA): TGTGCCAGCAGTACCACATCAGGGGTCCTCTATGGCTACACCTTC. Protein: CASSTTSGVLYGYTF.

J is TRBJ1-4 and V is TRBV28; D gene ambiguous. Germline loops: CDR1 MDHEN, CDR2 SYDVKM. Trimming pared 4 bases from V and 8 bases from J, leaving 17 bases between. The CDR3 sequence is 15 residues long. This CDR3 reads CASSYLRRAGEKLFF. In DNA, the CDR3 is TGTGCCAGCAGTTACCTGAGGAGGGCTGGAGAAAAACTGTTTTTT.

The chain combines TRBV27 with TRBJ2-1; D is unresolved. V was clipped by 1 base and J by 5 bases, with 9 bases between them. Germline V gene data show CDR1 as MNHEY and CDR2 as SMNVEV (reference sequence). The CDR3 is 14 amino acids. DNA for the CDR3: TGTGCCAGCAGTTTATACCCCAGCCACAATGAGCAGTTCTTC. Translating it yields CASSLYPSHNEQFF.

This sequence joins TRBV9 and TRBJ1-5; D gene unclear. Looked up from germline, CDR1 is SGDLS and CDR2 is YYNGEE. The V end was cut by 3 bases, the J end by 4 bases, with 14 bases between. This CDR3 comprises 15 residues. The CDR3 nucleotides are TGTGCCAGCAGCGAGAGCGGGAGGAGTAATCAGCCCCAGCATTTT. Protein: CASSESGRSNQPQHF.

The chain uses TRBV6-2 or TRBV6-3 and TRBJ2-1, with no clear D. CDR1 is MNHEY and CDR2 is SVGEGT in the germline V gene. Trimming removed 5 bases from V and 6 bases from J, with 14 bases in between. The CDR3 sequence is 14 residues long. The CDR3 spells CASSGEGYPNEQFF. The CDR3 DNA sequence: TGTGCCAGCAGTGGGGAAGGCTACCCCAATGAGCAGTTCTTC.

The table lists this clonotype with a few counts. The chain combines TRBV12-3 or TRBV12-4 with TRBJ1-5; D is unresolved. V was shortened by 10 bases and J by 0 bases, with 10 bases between the two germline ends. The CDR3 extends over 13 amino acids. In DNA, the CDR3 is TGTGCCACCTCCCTCGGTAGCAATCAGCCCCAGCATTTT. As protein: CATSLGSNQPQHF.

The V call is TRBV28, the J call TRBJ1-2; TRBD1 matches 9 bases. The CDR3 is made up of 14 amino acids. Per germline, CDR1 MDHEN and CDR2 SYDVKM. Trimming removed 7 bases from V and 2 bases from J; junction bases left unmatched: 5. The CDR3: CASTSGTGNYGYTF. The DNA of the CDR3 is TGTGCCAGCACCTCGGGGACAGGGAACTATGGCTACACCTTC.

The chain employs TRBV28 and TRBJ1-2; perhaps TRBD1 as D (5 bases). V was trimmed by 6 bases and J by 8 bases, leaving 16 bases between them. Germline assignment: CDR1 MDHEN and CDR2 SYDVKM. The CDR3 extends over 13 amino acids. The chain's CDR3 is CASSSGPEEGYTF. CDR3 nucleotides: TGTGCCAGCAGCTCAGGGCCCGAGGAGGGCTACACCTTC.

In its sample, this clonotype was seen a few times. The V gene is TRBV25-1, the J gene TRBJ1-5; D remains ambiguous. V gave up 3 bases and J gave up 2 bases, with 14 bases separating them. The CDR3 loop spans 16 amino acids. From germline, CDR1 is MGHDK and CDR2 SYGVNS. CDR3 sequence (DNA): TGTGCCAGCAGTGATAATAAGGGTGTTGGCAATCAGCCCCAGCATTTT. Its translation: CASSDNKGVGNQPQHF.

The chain has TRBV28 and TRBJ2-1, with 10 nucleotides matching TRBD2. The CDR3 length is 15 residues. With V trimmed by 6 bases and J by 4 bases, 6 bases remained unmatched. In germline, CDR1 is MDHEN, CDR2 SYDVKM. The CDR3 nucleotides are TGTGCCAGCAGGGATAGCGGGAGGTTGTACAATGAGCAGTTCTTC. As protein: CASRDSGRLYNEQFF.

The CDR3 protein is CASRDEVSVKLFF. CDR3 DNA: TGTGCCAGCAGGGACGAGGTTTCGGTAAAACTGTTTTTT. The genes are TRBV6-6 and TRBJ1-4; no definite D call. Trimming took off 6 bases at V and 10 bases at J, with 15 bases between the two ends. Germline V gives CDR1 MNHNY, CDR2 SVGAGI (reference sequence). The CDR3 runs 13 residues.

The rearrangement uses TRBV11-2 and TRBJ2-1, with TRBD2 identical over 10 bases. J gave up 8 bases and V 0 bases, and 4 bases lay outside the gene matches. Germline V gene sequence: CDR1 SGHAT, CDR2 FQNNGV. The CDR3 length is 15 residues. CDR3: CASSLDLAGVHEQFF. In DNA, the CDR3 is TGTGCCAGCAGCTTAGATCTAGCGGGAGTTCATGAGCAGTTCTTC. Together with reference TRBV11-2 and TRBJ2-1, the CDR3 gives the full variable domain: EAGVAQSPRYKIIEKRQSVAFWCNPISGHATLYWYQQILGQGPKLLIQFQNNGVVDDSQLPKDRFSAERLKGVDSTLKIQPAKLEDSAVYLCASSLDLAGVHEQFFGPGTRLTVL.